The rows below give T cell receptor beta chains drawn from one sample of a study of T cell changes during pregnancy in multiple sclerosis. Repertoires were generated with immunoSEQ multiplex PCR, while TCRdb's copy carries only in-frame clones and drops some. The repertoire holds tens of thousands of clones, with around 93% as singletons. This specimen consisted of peripheral blood, obtained in the third trimester of pregnancy. The source of these receptors is a female donor in good health, enrolled as a control in a pregnancy study. Each CDR3 is given with its conserved first and last residue. The order of the fields is D gene, clone size, V gene, J gene, CDR3 length, CDR3 DNA, CDR3 protein. D genes are given only for firm matches. Clone size is stated in some rows and not others, as once, few, many or a class when expanded.

d_gene: NA
abundance: NA
v_gene: TRBV14
j_gene: TRBJ2-5
len: 12
CDR3nt: TGTGCCAGCAGCTCTAGCGAAGAGACCCAGTACTTC
CDR3aa: CASSSSEETQYF

d_gene: NA
abundance: NA
v_gene: TRBV28
j_gene: TRBJ2-1
len: 15
CDR3nt: TGTGCCAGCAGTCCCCACCAACGGTTCTACAATGAGCAGTTCTTC
CDR3aa: CASSPHQRFYNEQFF

d_gene: NA
abundance: NA
v_gene: TRBV7-6
j_gene: TRBJ2-1
len: 14
CDR3nt: TGTGCCAGCAGCTTGGGGAGTCGGGACAATGAGCAGTTCTTC
CDR3aa: CASSLGSRDNEQFF

d_gene: TRBD1
abundance: few
v_gene: TRBV2
j_gene: TRBJ1-1
len: 13
CDR3nt: TGTGCCAGCAGCGACAGGGGGCACACTGAAGCTTTCTTT
CDR3aa: CASSDRGHTEAFF

d_gene: NA
abundance: NA
v_gene: TRBV10-3
j_gene: TRBJ1-2
len: 14
CDR3nt: TGTGCCATCAGTGAGTCAGGGGTGAACTATGGCTACACCTTC
CDR3aa: CAISESGVNYGYTF

d_gene: TRBD1
abundance: NA
v_gene: TRBV2
j_gene: TRBJ1-1
len: 16
CDR3nt: TGTGCCAGCAGTTTCGTTTCAGGGGGCGCGTACACTGAAGCTTTCTTT
CDR3aa: CASSFVSGGAYTEAFF

d_gene: NA
abundance: once
v_gene: TRBV6-5
j_gene: TRBJ2-1
len: 14
CDR3nt: TGTGCCAGCCGGTCAGGGGGGCCCCTAAATGAGCAGTTCTTC
CDR3aa: CASRSGGPLNEQFF

d_gene: TRBD2
abundance: NA
v_gene: TRBV9
j_gene: TRBJ2-2
len: 15
CDR3nt: TGTGCCAGCAGCGTAGTGGGACTAGGCGGCGGGGAGCTGTTTTTT
CDR3aa: CASSVVGLGGGELFF

d_gene: NA
abundance: NA
v_gene: TRBV13
j_gene: TRBJ1-5
len: 14
CDR3nt: TGTGCCAGCAGCTTAGGCGTAGGGGTACAGCCCCAGCATTTT
CDR3aa: CASSLGVGVQPQHF

d_gene: TRBD2
abundance: NA
v_gene: TRBV14
j_gene: TRBJ2-5
len: 21
CDR3nt: TGTGCCAGCAGCCAACCTCACGGGGTATGGCTAGCGGGAGGAGTAAGAGAGACCCAGTACTTC
CDR3aa: CASSQPHGVWLAGGVRETQYF

d_gene: NA
abundance: NA
v_gene: TRBV5-1
j_gene: TRBJ2-3
len: 15
CDR3nt: TGCGCCACCAAGACAGGAAGTGCTAGCACAGATACGCAGTATTTT
CDR3aa: CATKTGSASTDTQYF

d_gene: TRBD1
abundance: NA
v_gene: TRBV28
j_gene: TRBJ2-2
len: 16
CDR3nt: TGTGCCAGCAGGAAATCCGGGACAGCCCTCACCGGGGAGCTGTTTTTT
CDR3aa: CASRKSGTALTGELFF